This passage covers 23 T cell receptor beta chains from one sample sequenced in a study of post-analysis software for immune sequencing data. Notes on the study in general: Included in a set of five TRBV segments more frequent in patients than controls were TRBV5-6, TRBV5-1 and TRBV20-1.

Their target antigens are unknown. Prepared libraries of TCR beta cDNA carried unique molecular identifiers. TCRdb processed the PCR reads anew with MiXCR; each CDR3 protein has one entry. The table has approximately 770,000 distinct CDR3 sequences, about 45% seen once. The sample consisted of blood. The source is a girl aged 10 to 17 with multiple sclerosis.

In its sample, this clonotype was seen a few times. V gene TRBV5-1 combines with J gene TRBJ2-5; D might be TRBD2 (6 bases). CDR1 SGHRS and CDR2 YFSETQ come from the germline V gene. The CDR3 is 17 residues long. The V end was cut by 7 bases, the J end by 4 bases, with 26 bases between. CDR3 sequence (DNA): TGCGCCAGCTCTGAGAGTTTGGCCGGGTCCGGGGGAGAGACCCAGTACTTC. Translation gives CASSESLAGSGGETQYF.

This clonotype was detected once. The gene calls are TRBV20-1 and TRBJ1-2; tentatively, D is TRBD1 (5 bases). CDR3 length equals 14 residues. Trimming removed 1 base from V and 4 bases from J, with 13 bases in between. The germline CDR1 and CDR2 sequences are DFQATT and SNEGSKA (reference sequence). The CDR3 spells CSARGDDRTYGYTF. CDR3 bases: TGCAGTGCTAGAGGCGACGACAGAACCTATGGCTACACCTTC.

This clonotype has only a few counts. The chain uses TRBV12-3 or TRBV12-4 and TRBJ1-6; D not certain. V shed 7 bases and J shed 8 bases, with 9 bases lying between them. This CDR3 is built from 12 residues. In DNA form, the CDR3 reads TGTGCCAGCACCCGGAGGGATTCACCCCTCCACTTT. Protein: CASTRRDSPLHF.

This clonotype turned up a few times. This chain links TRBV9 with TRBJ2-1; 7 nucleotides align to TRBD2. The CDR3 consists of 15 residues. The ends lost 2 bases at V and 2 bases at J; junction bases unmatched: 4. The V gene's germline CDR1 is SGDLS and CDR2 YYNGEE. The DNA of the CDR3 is TGTGCCAGCAGCGTTTTGGCGGGAGCCTACAATGAGCAGTTCTTC. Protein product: CASSVLAGAYNEQFF.

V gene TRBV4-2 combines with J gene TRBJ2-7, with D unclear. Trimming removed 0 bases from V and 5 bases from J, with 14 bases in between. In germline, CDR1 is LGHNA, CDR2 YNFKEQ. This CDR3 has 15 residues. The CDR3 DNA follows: TGTGCCAGCAGCCAAGAACGGGCTAGGGCCCACGAGCAGTACTTC. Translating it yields CASSQERARAHEQYF.

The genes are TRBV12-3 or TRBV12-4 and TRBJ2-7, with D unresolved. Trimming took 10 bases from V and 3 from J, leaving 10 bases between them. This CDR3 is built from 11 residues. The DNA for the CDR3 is TGTGCCACAGGATCGGGCTACGAGCAGTACTTC. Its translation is CATGSGYEQYF.

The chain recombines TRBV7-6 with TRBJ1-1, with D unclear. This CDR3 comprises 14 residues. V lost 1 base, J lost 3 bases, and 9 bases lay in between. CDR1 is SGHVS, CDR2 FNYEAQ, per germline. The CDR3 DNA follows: TGTGCCAGCAGCTTAGAGAGGGCGGACACTGAAGCTTTCTTT. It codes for CASSLERADTEAFF.

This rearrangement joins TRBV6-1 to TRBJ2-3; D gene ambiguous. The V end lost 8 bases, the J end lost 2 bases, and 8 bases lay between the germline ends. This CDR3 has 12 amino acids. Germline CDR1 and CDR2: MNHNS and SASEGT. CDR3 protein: CASGSPTDTQYF. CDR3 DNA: TGTGCCAGCGGGTCCCCCACAGATACGCAGTATTTT.

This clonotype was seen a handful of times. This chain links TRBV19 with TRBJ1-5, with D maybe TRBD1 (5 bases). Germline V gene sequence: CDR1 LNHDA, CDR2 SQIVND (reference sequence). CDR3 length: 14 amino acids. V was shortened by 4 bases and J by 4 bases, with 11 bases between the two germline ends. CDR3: CASSTGPMNQPQHF. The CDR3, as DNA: TGTGCCAGTAGTACGGGACCGATGAATCAGCCCCAGCATTTT.

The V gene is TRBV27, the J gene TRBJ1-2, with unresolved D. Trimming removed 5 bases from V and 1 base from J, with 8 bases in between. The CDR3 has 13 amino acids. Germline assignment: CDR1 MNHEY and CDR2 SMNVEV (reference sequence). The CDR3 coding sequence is TGTGCCAGCAGTGGGCGGATTAACTATGGCTACACCTTC. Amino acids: CASSGRINYGYTF.

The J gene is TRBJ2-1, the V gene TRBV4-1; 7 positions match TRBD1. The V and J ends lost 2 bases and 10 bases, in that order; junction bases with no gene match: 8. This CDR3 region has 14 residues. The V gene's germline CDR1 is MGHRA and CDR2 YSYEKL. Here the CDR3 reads CASSQTGDPSEQFF. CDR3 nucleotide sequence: TGCGCCAGCAGCCAAACAGGGGATCCCTCCGAGCAGTTCTTC.

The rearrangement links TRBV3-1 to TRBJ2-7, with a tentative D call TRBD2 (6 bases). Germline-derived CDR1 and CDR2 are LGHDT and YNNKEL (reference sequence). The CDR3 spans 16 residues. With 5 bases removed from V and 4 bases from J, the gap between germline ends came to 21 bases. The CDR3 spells CASSARLGGIGYEQYF. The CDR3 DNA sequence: TGTGCCAGCAGCGCCCGTCTTGGCGGGATTGGGTACGAGCAGTACTTC.

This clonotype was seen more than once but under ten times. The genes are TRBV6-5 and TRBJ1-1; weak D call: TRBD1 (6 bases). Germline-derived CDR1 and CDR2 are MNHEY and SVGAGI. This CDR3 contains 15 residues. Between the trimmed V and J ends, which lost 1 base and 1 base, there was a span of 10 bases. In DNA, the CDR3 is TGTGCCAGCAGTTACTTCAGGGGACCGAACACTGAAGCTTTCTTT. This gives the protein CASSYFRGPNTEAFF.

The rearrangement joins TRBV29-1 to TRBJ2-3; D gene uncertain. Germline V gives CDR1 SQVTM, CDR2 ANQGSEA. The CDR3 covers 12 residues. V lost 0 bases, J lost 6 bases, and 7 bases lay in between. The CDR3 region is CSVEEAADTQYF. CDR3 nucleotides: TGCAGCGTTGAAGAGGCGGCTGATACGCAGTATTTT.

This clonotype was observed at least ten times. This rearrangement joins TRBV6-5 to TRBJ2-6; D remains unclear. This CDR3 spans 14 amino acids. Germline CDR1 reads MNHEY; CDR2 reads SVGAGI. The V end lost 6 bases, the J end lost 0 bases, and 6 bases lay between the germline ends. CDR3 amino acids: CASRLNSGANVLTF. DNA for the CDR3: TGTGCCAGCAGGCTAAACTCTGGGGCCAACGTCCTGACTTTC.

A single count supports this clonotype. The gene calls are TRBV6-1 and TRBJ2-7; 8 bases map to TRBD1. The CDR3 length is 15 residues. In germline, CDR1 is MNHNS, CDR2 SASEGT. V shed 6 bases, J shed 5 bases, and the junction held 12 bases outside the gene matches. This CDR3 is CASRARTGTFDEQYF. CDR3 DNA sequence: TGTGCCAGCAGGGCAAGGACAGGGACCTTTGACGAGCAGTACTTC.

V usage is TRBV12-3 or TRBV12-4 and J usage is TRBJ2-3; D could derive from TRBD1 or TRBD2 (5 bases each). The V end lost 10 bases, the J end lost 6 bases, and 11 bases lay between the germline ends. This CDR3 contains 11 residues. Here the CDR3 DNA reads TGTGCCACTCAATGGGGGGATACGCAGTATTTT. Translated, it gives CATQWGDTQYF.

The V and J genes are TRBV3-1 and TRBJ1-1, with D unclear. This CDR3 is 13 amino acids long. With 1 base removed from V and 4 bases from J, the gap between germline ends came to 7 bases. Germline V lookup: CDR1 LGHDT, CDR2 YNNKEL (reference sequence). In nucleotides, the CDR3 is TGTGCCAGCAGCCAAGTTCGGTCCACTGAAGCTTTCTTT. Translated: CASSQVRSTEAFF.

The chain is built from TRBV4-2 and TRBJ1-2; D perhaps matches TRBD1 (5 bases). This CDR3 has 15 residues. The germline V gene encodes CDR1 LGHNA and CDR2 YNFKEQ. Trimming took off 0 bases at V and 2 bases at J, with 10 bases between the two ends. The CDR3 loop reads CASSQDFGGNYGYTF. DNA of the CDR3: TGTGCCAGCAGCCAAGATTTTGGGGGGAACTATGGCTACACCTTC.

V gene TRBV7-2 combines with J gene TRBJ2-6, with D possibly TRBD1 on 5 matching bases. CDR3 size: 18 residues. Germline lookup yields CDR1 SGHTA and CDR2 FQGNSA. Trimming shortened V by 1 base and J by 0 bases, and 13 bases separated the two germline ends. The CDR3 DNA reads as TGTGCCAGCAGCTTAGGTGACAGTAAAAGCTCTGGGGCCAACGTCCTGACTTTC. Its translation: CASSLGDSKSSGANVLTF.

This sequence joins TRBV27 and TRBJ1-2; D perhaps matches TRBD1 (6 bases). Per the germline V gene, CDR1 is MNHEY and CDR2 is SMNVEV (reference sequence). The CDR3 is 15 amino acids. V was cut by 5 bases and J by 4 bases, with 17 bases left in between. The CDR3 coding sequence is TGTGCCAGCAGTCCTCATCTCGACAGGTTCTATGGCTACACCTTC. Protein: CASSPHLDRFYGYTF.

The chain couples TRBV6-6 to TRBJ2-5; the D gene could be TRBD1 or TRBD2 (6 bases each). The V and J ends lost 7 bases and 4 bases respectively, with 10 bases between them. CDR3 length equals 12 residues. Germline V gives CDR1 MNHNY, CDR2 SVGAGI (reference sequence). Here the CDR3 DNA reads TGTGCCAGCAAGGAGGGGGGAGAGACCCAGTACTTC. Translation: CASKEGGETQYF.

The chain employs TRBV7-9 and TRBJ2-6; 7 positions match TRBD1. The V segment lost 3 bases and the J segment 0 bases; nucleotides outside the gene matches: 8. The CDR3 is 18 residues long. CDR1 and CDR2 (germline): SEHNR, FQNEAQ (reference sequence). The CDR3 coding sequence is TGTGCCAGCAGCTTTGGACCCCCAGGGGGCTCTGGGGCCAACGTCCTGACTTTC. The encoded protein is CASSFGPPGGSGANVLTF.